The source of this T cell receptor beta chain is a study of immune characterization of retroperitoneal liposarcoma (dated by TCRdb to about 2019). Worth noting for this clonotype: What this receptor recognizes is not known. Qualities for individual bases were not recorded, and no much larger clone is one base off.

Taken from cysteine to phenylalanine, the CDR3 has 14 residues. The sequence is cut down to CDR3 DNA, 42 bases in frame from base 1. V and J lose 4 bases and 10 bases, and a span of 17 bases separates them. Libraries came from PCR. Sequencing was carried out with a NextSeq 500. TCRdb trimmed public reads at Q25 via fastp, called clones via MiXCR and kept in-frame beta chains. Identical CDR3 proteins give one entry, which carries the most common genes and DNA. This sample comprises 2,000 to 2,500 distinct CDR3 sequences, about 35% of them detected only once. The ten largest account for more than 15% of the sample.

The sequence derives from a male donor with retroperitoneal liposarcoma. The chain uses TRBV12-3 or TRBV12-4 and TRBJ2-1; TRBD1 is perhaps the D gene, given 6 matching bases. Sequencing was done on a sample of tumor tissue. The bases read TGTGCCAGCAGTTCGACAGGACAGCCCTACGAGCAGTTCTTC. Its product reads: CASSSTGQPYEQFF.